This TCR beta chain originates from a study of blood T cell repertoires in COVID-19. Study details: The United States, Italy and Spain provided the acute and convalescent COVID-19 samples. From T cells, B-cell-depleted T cells, or PBMCs came the material, which was cDNA or gDNA.

Methods used by the authors: Estimated nucleated cell counts came from reference gene primer amplification. Sequenced by immunoSEQ multiplex PCR; TCRdb stores in-frame clones only, minus some. V and J calls and clone size are those listed in that table; D and trimming were worked out from the DNA. The repertoire has some 240,000 clones, about 79% of them found once; the top ten carry around 1.5%. Germline CDR1 and CDR2: SGDLS and YYNGEE. The V and J ends lost 3 bases and 6 bases, in that order; junction bases with no gene match: 2. The CDR3 has 15 residues. This chain links TRBV9 with TRBJ2-2, with TRBD2 matching over 13 bases. The receptor was isolated from a woman in her thirties or forties who had recovered from COVID-19. The specimen was peripheral blood. CDR3 nucleotides: TGTGCCAGCAGCGGGACTAGCGGGGGACCCGGGGAGCTGTTTTTT. Its translation: CASSGTSGGPGELFF.